Sequencing of this TCR beta chain was carried out in a study of HIV-infected children after antiretroviral therapy interruption. Study-level information: Samples from the continuous-treatment group were taken at weeks 0, 48 and 150.

The TCR library was built from RNA with a 3' RACE protocol and unique molecular identifiers. MiXCR, run by TCRdb on the 3' RACE reads, gives a single entry per CDR3 protein. Among about 89,000 distinct CDR3 sequences, approximately 6.9% were seen once, and the ten largest hold 0.9% to 1.3%. The CDR3 sequence is 15 residues long. Between the trimmed V and J ends, which lost 3 bases and 4 bases, there was a span of 13 bases. Per germline, CDR1 LNHDA and CDR2 SQIVND (reference sequence). Sample treatment: PENTA 11 planned treatment interruption arm or continuous ART arm. This clonotype appeared a few times.

The TCR sequence derives from a pool of human donors with HIV. The chain employs TRBV19 and TRBJ2-1; D call uncertain. The material sequenced was CD45RA+ CD4+ T cells from PBMCs, pooled from several time points, taken from a donor given antiretroviral therapy, either interrupted or continuous. Subset in this sample: naive CD4+ CD45RA+ CD45RO- T cells. The DNA for the CDR3 is TGTGCCAGTAGTATCCCAGGAAGGGAATACAATGAGCAGTTCTTC. Translation gives CASSIPGREYNEQFF.